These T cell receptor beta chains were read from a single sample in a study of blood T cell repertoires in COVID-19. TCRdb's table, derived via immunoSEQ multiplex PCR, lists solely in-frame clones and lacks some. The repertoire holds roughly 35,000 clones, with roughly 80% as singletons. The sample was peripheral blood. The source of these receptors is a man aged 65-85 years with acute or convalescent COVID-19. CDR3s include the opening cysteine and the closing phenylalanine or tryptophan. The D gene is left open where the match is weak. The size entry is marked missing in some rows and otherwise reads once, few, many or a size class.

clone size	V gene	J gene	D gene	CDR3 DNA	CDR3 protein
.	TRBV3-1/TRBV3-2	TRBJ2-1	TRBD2	TGTGCCAGCAGCCCATACTCTAGCGGAGCTTACAATGAGCAGTTCTTC	CASSPYSSGAYNEQFF
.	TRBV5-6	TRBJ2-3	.	TGTGCCAGCAGCTTGGATCCCGTCACAGATACGCAGTATTTT	CASSLDPVTDTQYF
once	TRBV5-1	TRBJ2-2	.	TGCGCCAGCAAATTGGTCCCAGGAGGAACCGGGGAGCTGTTTTTT	CASKLVPGGTGELFF
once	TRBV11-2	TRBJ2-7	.	TGTGCCAGCAGCTCCCCAGTCCGGGGGACCTACGAGCAGTACTTC	CASSSPVRGTYEQYF
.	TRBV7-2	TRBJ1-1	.	TGTGCCAGCAGCTTCTTGGGGAGGCCCGCTTTCTTT	CASSFLGRPAFF
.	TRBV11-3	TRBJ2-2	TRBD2	TGTGCCAGCAGCCATGGGGCGGGAGGGAACACCGGGGAGCTGTTTTTT	CASSHGAGGNTGELFF
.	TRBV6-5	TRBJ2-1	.	TGTGCCAGCAGTTACCGGACAGTCTACAATGAGCAGTTCTTC	CASSYRTVYNEQFF
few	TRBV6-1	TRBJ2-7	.	TGTGCCAGCAGTGAACTTGACCCCCGGACAGCCTACGAGCAGTACTTC	CASSELDPRTAYEQYF
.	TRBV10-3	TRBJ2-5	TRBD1	TGTGCCATCAGTGAGACAGGGGCACAAGAGACCCAGTACTTC	CAISETGAQETQYF
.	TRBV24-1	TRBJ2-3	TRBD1	TGTGCCACCAGTGATTTGCGGGCAGGGGGTGGCCTTAGCACAGATACGCAGTATTTT	CATSDLRAGGGLSTDTQYF
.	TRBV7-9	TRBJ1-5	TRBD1	TGTGCCAGCAGGAGACAGGGGGCGGACCAGCCCCAGCATTTT	CASRRQGADQPQHF
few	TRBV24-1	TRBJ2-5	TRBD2	TGTGCCACCAGTGATTCTGGACTAGCGGGAGACCAAGAGACCCAGTACTTC	CATSDSGLAGDQETQYF
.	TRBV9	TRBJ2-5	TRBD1	TGTGCCAGCAGCGTTGGACAGGGGTCCCCCAAGACCCAGTACTTC	CASSVGQGSPKTQYF
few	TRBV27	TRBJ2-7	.	TGTGCCAGCAGTTTATCAGAAAGTTTAGCCTACGAGCAGTACTTC	CASSLSESLAYEQYF
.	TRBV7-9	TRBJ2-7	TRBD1	TGTGCCAGCAGCTTAGCGGGACAGTCCTACGAGCAGTACTTC	CASSLAGQSYEQYF
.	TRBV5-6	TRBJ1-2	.	TGTGCCAGCAGCACCCCCCTCGGGGGTGGCTATGGCTACACCTTC	CASSTPLGGGYGYTF
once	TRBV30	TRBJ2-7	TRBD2	TGTGCCTGGAGCCTAGCGGGGATGGTAGAGCAGTACTTC	CAWSLAGMVEQYF
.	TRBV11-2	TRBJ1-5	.	TGTGCCAGCAGCTTAGATGCGGCAACGGGAAGCAATCAGCCCCAGCATTTT	CASSLDAATGSNQPQHF
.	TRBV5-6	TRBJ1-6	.	TGTGCCAGCAGCTTGGTTTTTGGACAGTTCCACTTT	CASSLVFGQFHF
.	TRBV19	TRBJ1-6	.	TGTGCCAGTAGTATAGGTTCCGGGGGGCCTCGGAATTCACCCCTCCACTTT	CASSIGSGGPRNSPLHF
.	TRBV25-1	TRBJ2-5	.	TGTGCCAGCAGTGGGGGGCGCGGTCCAGAGACCCAGTACTTC	CASSGGRGPETQYF
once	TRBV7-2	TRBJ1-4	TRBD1	TGTGCCAGCAGCTTATTGGGCCAGGGGGATGAAAAACTGTTTTTT	CASSLLGQGDEKLFF
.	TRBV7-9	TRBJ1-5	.	TGTGCCAGCAGCTCCGGGGGAAGCCCAGGTCAGCCCCAGCATTTT	CASSSGGSPGQPQHF
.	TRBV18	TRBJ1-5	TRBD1	TGTGCCAGCTCACCAGGGACAGGGGGCGGTGGCAATCAGCCCCAGCATTTT	CASSPGTGGGGNQPQHF
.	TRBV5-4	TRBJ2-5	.	TGTGCGAGCTCGGGTTTTGGAGAGACCCAGTACTTC	CASSGFGETQYF
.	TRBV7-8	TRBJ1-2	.	TGTGCCAGCAGCCCGAGAGGTGCTTTTAACTATGGCTACACCTTC	CASSPRGAFNYGYTF
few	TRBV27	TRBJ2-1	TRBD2	TGTGCCAGCAACGGACTAGCGGGAGGAGCTCTGAGGAATGAGCAGTTCTTC	CASNGLAGGALRNEQFF
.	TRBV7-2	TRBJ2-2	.	TGTGCCAGCAGTTTTCCCTCAAGTAGCGGGGAGCTGTTTTTT	CASSFPSSSGELFF
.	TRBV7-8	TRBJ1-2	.	TGTGCCAGCAGTTCCAGGGTTGGGACTAACTATGGCTACACCTTC	CASSSRVGTNYGYTF
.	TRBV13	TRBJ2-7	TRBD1	TGTGCCAGCAGCTCACCCGGGACAGTCTTAGCCTACGAGCAGTACTTC	CASSSPGTVLAYEQYF
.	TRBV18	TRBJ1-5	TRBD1	TGTGCCAGCTCACCATCGCCGGGACAGGGCAATCAGCCCCAGCATTTT	CASSPSPGQGNQPQHF
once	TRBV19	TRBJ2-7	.	TGTGCCAGTAGTATCGGACAGAGCTCCTACGAGCAGTACTTC	CASSIGQSSYEQYF
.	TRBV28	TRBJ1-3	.	TGTGCCAGCACTCCCCAGGGAAGCGGAAACACCATATATTTT	CASTPQGSGNTIYF
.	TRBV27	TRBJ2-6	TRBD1	TGTGCCAGCAGTTTAGGGCAGGGGGCTTCTGGGGCCAACGTCCTGACTTTC	CASSLGQGASGANVLTF
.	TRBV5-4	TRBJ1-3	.	TGTGCCAGCAGTCGTGACAGCTTCTCTGGAAACACCATATATTTT	CASSRDSFSGNTIYF
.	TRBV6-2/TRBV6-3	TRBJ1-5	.	TGTGCCAGCAGTTACGCGGGGGGGAATCAGCCCCAGCATTTT	CASSYAGGNQPQHF
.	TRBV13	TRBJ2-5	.	TGTGCCAGCAGCTTGTGGGGGGAGAAAGAGACCCAGTACTTC	CASSLWGEKETQYF
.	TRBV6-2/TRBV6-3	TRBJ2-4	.	TGTGCCAGCAGTTACAAGTCAGGGTTAAACATTCAGTACTTC	CASSYKSGLNIQYF
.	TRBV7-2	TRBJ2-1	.	TGTGCCAGCAGCTTAGGACTTAGTGGGCAGTTCTTC	CASSLGLSGQFF
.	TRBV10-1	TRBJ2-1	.	TGCGCCAGCAGTGAGTCGCCAGGGTACAATGAGCAGTTCTTC	CASSESPGYNEQFF
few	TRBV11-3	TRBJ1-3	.	TGTGCCAGCAGCTTAGATGGAGGAACTGGAAACACCATATATTTT	CASSLDGGTGNTIYF
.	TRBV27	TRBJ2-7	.	TGTGCCAGCAGTTTATCGGGGCAGGGGAATCTGGGGCTCGAGCAGTACTTC	CASSLSGQGNLGLEQYF
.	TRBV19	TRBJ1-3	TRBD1	TGTGCCAGTAGTATACAGGGGGGATTCGGCGCTGGAAACACCATATATTTT	CASSIQGGFGAGNTIYF
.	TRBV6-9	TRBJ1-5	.	TGTGCCAGCAGTTATCTTGAGGTCGGCAATCAGCCCCAGCATTTT	CASSYLEVGNQPQHF
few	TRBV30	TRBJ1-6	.	TGTGCCTGGAGTTCTAACGAGGTCCTCCACTTT	CAWSSNEVLHF
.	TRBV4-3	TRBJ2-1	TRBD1	TGCGCCAGCAGCCCTTCAGGGGGCTCCTACAATGAGCAGTTCTTC	CASSPSGGSYNEQFF
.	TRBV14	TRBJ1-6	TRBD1	TGTGCCAGCAGCCTTCTTGGACAGGGAGGTTCACCCCTCCACTTT	CASSLLGQGGSPLHF
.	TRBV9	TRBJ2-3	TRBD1	TGTGCCAGCAGCGCCCGGACAGGGTTTACAGATACGCAGTATTTT	CASSARTGFTDTQYF
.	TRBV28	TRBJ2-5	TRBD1	TGTGCCAGCAGTGCAAGGACCGGGACAGTCGGGGAGACCCAGTACTTC	CASSARTGTVGETQYF
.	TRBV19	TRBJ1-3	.	TGTGCCAGTAGTATCAGGGTTGGATATGGAAACACCATATATTTT	CASSIRVGYGNTIYF
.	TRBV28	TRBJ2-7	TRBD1	TGTGCCAGCAGTCTCGAGGACAGGGTTTATATCCACTTC	CASSLEDRVYIHF
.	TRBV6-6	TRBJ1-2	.	TGTGCCAGCAGTCAACAGGGTCCCTATGGCTACACCTTC	CASSQQGPYGYTF
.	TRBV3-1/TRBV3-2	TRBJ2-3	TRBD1	TGTGCCAGCAGCCAAGATCGGAAAACAGGGGTAGCAGATACGCAGTATTTT	CASSQDRKTGVADTQYF